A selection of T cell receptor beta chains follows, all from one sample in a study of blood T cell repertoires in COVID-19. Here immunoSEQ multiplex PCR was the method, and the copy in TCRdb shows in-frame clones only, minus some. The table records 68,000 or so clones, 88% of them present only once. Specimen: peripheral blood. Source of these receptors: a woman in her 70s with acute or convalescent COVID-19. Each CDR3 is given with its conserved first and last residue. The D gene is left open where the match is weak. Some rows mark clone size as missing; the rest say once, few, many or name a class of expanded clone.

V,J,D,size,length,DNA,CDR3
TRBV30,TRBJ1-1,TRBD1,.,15,TGTGCCTGGAGTGCTAGGGACAGGGGACGGTCTGAAGCTTTCTTT,CAWSARDRGRSEAFF
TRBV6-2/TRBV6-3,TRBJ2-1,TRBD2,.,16,TGTGCCAGCAGTTACTCGACTAGCGGGAGCCACAATGAGCAGTTCTTC,CASSYSTSGSHNEQFF
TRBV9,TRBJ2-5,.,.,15,TGTGCCAGCAGCGTAGTGGGCAGAAAACAAGAGACCCAGTACTTC,CASSVVGRKQETQYF
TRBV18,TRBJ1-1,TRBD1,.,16,TGTGCCAGCTCACCTTCCAGGGGGCCAGGAAGGGCAGGAGCTTTCTTT,CASSPSRGPGRAGAFF
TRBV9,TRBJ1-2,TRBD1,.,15,TGTGCCAGCAGCTCCCGGGGCAGGGGGCATTATGGCTACACCTTC,CASSSRGRGHYGYTF
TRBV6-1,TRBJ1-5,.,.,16,TGTGCCAGCAGTGAAGCGCCGGGGGTCAGCAATCAGCCCCAGCATTTT,CASSEAPGVSNQPQHF
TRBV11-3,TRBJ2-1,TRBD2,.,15,TGTGCCAGCAGCTTAACCAGCGGGGCGGACAATGAGCAGTTCTTC,CASSLTSGADNEQFF
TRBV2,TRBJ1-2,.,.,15,TGTGCCAGCAGTGAGAACAGGGAATACGGCTATGGCTACACCTTC,CASSENREYGYGYTF
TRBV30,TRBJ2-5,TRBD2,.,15,TGTGCCTGGAGTTTCACCGGGGGGATTGGAGAGACCCAGTACTTC,CAWSFTGGIGETQYF
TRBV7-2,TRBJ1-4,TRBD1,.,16,TGTGCCAGCAGCCCCGGGACAGGGCCAACTAATGAAAAACTGTTTTTT,CASSPGTGPTNEKLFF
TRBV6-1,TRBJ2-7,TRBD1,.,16,TGTGCCAGCAGTGCAAAACGGACAGGGTTTCTCTACGAGCAGTACTTC,CASSAKRTGFLYEQYF
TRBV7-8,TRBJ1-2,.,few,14,TGTGCCAGCAGCTTACCCCCGTTCAGCTATGGCTACACCTTC,CASSLPPFSYGYTF
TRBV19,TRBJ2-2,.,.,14,TGTGCCAGTAGTTCCAACCCCCAGTCCGGGGAGCTGTTTTTT,CASSSNPQSGELFF
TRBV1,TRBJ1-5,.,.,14,TGCACCAGCACCCAGGTGCCAGGGGGTCAGCCCCAGCATTTT,CTSTQVPGGQPQHF
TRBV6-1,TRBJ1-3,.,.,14,TGTGCCAGCAGTGAGACCCAGGGAATGAGCACCATATATTTT,CASSETQGMSTIYF
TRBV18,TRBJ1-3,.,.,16,TGTGCCAGCTCACCACCGGGCAGGTCCTCTGGAAACACCATATATTTT,CASSPPGRSSGNTIYF
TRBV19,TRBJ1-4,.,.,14,TGTGCCAGTACTCCTTCTCCAGACCGAGGAAAACTGTTTTTT,CASTPSPDRGKLFF
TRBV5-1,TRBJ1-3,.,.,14,TGCGCCAGCAGTCACCCATCGGCGGCGAACACCATATATTTT,CASSHPSAANTIYF
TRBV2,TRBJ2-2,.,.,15,TGTGCCAGCAGTGGGACTACTACGAACACCGGGGAGCTGTTTTTT,CASSGTTTNTGELFF
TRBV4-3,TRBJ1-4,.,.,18,TGCGCCAGCAGCCAAGATCACCTGGGTAGGGGACTAAATGAAAAACTGTTTTTT,CASSQDHLGRGLNEKLFF
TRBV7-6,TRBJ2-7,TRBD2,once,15,TGTGCCAGCAGCTTAGCGCAAGGACTAGCCTACGAGCAGTACTTC,CASSLAQGLAYEQYF
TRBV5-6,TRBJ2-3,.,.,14,TGTGCCAGCAGTACCGGGGTAGCGACAGATACGCAGTATTTT,CASSTGVATDTQYF
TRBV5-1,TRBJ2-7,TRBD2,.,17,TGCGCCAGCAGCTTGGATTCTAGCGGTCAATTCTCCTACGAGCAGTACTTC,CASSLDSSGQFSYEQYF
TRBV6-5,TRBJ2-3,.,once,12,TGTGCCAGCAGTTACGCCGGGAGTACGCAGTATTTT,CASSYAGSTQYF
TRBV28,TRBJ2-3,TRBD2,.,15,TGTGCCAGCAACCCGGGACTAGCGATTGGAGATACGCAGTATTTT,CASNPGLAIGDTQYF
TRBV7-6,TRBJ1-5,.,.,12,TGTGCCAGCAGCTTAGAAGAGGGGCCCCAGCATTTT,CASSLEEGPQHF